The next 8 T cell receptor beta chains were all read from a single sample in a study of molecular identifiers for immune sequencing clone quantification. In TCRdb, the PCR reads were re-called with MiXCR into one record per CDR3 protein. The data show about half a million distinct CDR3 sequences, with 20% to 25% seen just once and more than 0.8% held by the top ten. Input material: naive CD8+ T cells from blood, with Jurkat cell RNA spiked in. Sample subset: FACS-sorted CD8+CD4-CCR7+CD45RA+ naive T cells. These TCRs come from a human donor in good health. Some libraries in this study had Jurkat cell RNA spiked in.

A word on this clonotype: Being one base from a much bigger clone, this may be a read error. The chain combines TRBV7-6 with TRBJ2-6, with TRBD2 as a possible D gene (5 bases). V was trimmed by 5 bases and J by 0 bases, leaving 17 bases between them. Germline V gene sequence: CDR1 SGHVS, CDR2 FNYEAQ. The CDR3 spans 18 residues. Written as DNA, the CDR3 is TGTGCCAGCAGCCCTAGTGCGGACTGGCCCTCTGGGGCCAACGTCCTGACTTTC. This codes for CASSPSADWPSGANVLTF.

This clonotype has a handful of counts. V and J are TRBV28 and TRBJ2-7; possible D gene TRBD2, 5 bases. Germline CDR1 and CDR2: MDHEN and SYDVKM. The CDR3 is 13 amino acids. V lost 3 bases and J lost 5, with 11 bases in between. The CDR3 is CASSFRGFHEQYF. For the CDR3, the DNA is TGTGCCAGCAGTTTTCGAGGGTTCCACGAGCAGTACTTC. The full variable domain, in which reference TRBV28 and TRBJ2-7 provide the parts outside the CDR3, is DVKVTQSSRYLVKRTGEKVFLECVQDMDHENMFWYRQDPGLGLRLIYFSYDVKMKEKGDIPEGYSVSREKKERFSLILESASTNQTSMYLCASSFRGFHEQYFGPGTRLTVT.

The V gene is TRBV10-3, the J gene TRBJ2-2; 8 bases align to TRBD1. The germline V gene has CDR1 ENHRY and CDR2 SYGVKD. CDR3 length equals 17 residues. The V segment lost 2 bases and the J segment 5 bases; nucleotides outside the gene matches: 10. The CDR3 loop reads CAISEETATGVTGELFF. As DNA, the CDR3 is TGTGCCATCAGTGAGGAAACGGCGACAGGGGTGACCGGGGAGCTGTTTTTT.

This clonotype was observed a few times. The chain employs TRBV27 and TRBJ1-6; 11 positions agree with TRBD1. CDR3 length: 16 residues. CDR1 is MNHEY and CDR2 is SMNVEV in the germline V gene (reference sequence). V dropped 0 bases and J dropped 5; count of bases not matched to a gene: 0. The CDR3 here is CASSLSGQGDNSPLHF. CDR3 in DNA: TGTGCCAGCAGTTTATCGGGACAGGGGGATAATTCACCCCTCCACTTT.

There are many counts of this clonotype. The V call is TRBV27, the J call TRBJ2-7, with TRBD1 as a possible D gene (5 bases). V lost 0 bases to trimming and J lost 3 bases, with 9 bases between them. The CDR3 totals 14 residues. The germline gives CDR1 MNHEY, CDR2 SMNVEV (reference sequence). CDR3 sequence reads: CASSLSGAVYEQYF. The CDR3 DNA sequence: TGTGCCAGCAGTTTATCAGGGGCGGTCTACGAGCAGTACTTC.

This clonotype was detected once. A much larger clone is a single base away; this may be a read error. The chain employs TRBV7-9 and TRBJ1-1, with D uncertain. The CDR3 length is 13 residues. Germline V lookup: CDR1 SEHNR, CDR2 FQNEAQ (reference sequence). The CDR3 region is CTSIPRGSTEAFF. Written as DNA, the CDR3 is TGTACCAGCATCCCACGGGGAAGCACTGAAGCTTTCTTT.

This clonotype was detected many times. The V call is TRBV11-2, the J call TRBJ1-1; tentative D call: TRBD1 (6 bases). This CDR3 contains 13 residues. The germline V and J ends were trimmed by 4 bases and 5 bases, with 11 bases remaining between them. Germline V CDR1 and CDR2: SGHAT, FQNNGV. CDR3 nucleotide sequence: TGTGCCAGCAGCTGGGGGCGGGGGACTGAAGCTTTCTTT. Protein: CASSWGRGTEAFF.

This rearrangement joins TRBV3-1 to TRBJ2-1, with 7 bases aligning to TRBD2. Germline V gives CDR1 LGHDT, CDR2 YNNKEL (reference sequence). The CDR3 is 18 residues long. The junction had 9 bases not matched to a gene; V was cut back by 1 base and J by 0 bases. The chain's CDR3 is CASSQVRSGTSSYNEQFF. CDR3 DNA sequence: TGTGCCAGCAGCCAAGTCCGAAGCGGGACGAGCTCCTACAATGAGCAGTTCTTC.